The 6 T cell receptor beta chains below all came from one sample that was sequenced in a study of cytomegalovirus exposure and HLA in healthy donors. The PCR used 60 Vbeta and 13 Jbeta primers. Profiled with immunoSEQ multiplex PCR; TCRdb holds only in-frame clones, not every one. Here the sample spans 120,000 to 150,000 clones, about 79% being singletons. Sequenced: PBMCs. The receptor source for this set is a male donor in good health and CMV-seronegative.

The chain is built from TRBV6-1 and TRBJ2-7, with a possible D match to TRBD2 (5 bases). Looked up from germline, CDR1 is MNHNS and CDR2 is SASEGT. This CDR3 is built from 14 residues. With 6 bases removed from V and 5 bases from J, the gap between germline ends came to 17 bases. The CDR3 DNA reads as TGTGCCAGCAGGAGAGACCTAGCTCGCGACGAGCAGTACTTC. Amino acids: CASRRDLARDEQYF.

On this clone itself: Other DNA sequences within the sample encode an identical CDR3. The rearrangement joins TRBV20-1 to TRBJ2-7; perhaps TRBD2 as D (5 bases). CDR3 size: 11 residues. Germline CDR1 DFQATT, CDR2 SNEGSKA (reference sequence). The ends were cut back, 7 bases at V and 6 bases at J, with 13 bases in the middle. The CDR3 here is CSGGELPEQYF. The CDR3 nucleotides read TGCAGTGGGGGAGAGCTCCCCGAGCAGTACTTC.

V and J are TRBV18 and TRBJ1-3; D ambiguous. In germline, CDR1 is KGHSH, CDR2 LQKENI. Trimming cost V 5 bases and J 1 base, with 9 bases left between them. CDR3 length: 14 residues. The CDR3 coding sequence is TGTGCCAGCTCAACCTACGAATCTGGAAACACCATATATTTT. Protein sequence: CASSTYESGNTIYF.

This clone was seen more than once but under ten times. This sequence joins TRBV4-3 and TRBJ2-7, with D perhaps matching TRBD2 (5 bases). This CDR3 is built from 13 residues. The germline gives CDR1 LGHNA, CDR2 YSLEER. V lost 3 bases and J lost 7, with 13 bases in between. The CDR3 DNA follows: TGCGCCAGCAGCCACGAGGGTCCTTGGGAGCAGTACTTC. It codes for CASSHEGPWEQYF.

This clone was counted a few times. The chain recombines TRBV5-4 with TRBJ1-1, with D possibly matching TRBD1 (6 bases). The germline CDR1 and CDR2 sequences are SGHNT and YYREEE (reference sequence). Trimming cost V 2 bases and J 7 bases, with 18 bases left between them. This CDR3 has 15 amino acids. The CDR3 DNA reads TGTGCCAGCAGCTTACCTACAGATGGGGGCCTTGAAGCTTTCTTT. It encodes CASSLPTDGGLEAFF.

The chain carries TRBV25-1 and TRBJ2-2; the D is unclear. The germline CDR1 and CDR2 sequences are MGHDK and SYGVNS. The V end was cut by 1 base, the J end by 3 bases, with 3 bases between. The CDR3 extends over 13 amino acids. The CDR3, as DNA: TGTGCCAGCAGTGAATCTTACACCGGGGAGCTGTTTTTT. Translated: CASSESYTGELFF.